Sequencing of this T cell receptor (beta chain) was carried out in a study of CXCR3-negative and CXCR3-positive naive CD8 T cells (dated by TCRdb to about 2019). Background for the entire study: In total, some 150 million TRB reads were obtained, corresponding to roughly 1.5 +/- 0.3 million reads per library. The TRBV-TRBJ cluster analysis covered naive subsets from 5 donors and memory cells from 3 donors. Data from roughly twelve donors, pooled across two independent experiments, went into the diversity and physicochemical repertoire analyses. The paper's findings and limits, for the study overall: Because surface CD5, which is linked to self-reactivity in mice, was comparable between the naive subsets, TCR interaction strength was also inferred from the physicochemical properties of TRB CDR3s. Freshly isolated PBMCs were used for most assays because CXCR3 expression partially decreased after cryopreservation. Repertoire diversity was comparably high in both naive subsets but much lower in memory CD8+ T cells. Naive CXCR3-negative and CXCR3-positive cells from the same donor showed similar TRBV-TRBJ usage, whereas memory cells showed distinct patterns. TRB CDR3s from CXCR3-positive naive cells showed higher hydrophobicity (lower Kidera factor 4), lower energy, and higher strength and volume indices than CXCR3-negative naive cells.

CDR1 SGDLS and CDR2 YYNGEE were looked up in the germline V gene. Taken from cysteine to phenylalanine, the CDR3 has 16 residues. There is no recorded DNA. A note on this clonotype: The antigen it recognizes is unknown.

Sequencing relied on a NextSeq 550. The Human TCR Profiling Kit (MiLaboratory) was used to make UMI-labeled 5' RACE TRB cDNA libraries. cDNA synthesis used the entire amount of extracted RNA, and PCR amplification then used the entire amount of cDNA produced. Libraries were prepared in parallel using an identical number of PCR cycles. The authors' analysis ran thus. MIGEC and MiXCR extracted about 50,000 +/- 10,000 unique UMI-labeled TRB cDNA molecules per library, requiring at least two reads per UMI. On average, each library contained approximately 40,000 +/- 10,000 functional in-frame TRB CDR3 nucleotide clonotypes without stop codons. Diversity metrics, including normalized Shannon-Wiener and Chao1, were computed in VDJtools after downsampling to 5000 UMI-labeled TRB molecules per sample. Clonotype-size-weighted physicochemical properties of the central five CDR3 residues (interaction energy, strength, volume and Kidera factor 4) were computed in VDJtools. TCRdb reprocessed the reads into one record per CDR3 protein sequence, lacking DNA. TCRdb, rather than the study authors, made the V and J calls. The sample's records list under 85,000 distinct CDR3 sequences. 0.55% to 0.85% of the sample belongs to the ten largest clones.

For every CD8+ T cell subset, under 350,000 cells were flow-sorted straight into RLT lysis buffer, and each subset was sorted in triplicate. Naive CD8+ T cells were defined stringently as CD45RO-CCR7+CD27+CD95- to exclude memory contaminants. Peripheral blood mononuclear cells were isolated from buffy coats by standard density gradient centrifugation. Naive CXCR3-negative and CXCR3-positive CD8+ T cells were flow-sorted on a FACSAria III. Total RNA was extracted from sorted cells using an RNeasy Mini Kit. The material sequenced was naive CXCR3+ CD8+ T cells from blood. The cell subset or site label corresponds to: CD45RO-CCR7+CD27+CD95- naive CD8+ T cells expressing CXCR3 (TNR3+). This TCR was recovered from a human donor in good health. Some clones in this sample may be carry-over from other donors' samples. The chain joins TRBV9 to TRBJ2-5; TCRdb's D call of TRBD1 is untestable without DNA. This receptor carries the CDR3 CASSARDSGLQETQYF.